This is a list of T cell receptor beta chains from one sample in a study of human T cells and chemical hapten exposure. TCRdb reprocessed the RACE reads with MiXCR, giving one entry per CDR3 protein. The repertoire holds about 84,000 distinct CDR3 sequences, with roughly 10% as singletons. The material sequenced was whole blood, taken in connection with sensitization to the hapten diphenylcyclopropenone (DPC). These receptors came from a woman between 50 and 59 years old with alopecia areata. Some clones in this sample may be carry-over from other donors' samples. Each CDR3 is given with its conserved first and last residue. D genes are given only for firm matches. Clone size, where shown, is once, few, many, or a class for clones that have expanded.

j_gene: TRBJ2-3; d_gene: NA; v_gene: TRBV30; abundance: many; CDR3aa: CAWAIRSAGTDTQYF; CDR3nt: TGTGCCTGGGCGATTCGTTCTGCGGGGACAGATACGCAGTATTTT
j_gene: TRBJ2-7; d_gene: NA; v_gene: TRBV20-1; abundance: many; CDR3aa: CSARGAGHYEQYF; CDR3nt: TGCAGTGCTAGAGGGGCGGGCCACTACGAGCAGTACTTC
j_gene: TRBJ1-2; d_gene: NA; v_gene: TRBV12-3/TRBV12-4; abundance: few; CDR3aa: CASSRQATRGYTF; CDR3nt: TGTGCCAGCAGTCGACAGGCAACCCGGGGCTACACCTTC
j_gene: TRBJ1-1; d_gene: TRBD1; v_gene: TRBV29-1; abundance: few; CDR3aa: CSAKQGSVNTEAFF; CDR3nt: TGCAGCGCCAAACAGGGGTCGGTGAACACTGAAGCTTTCTTT
j_gene: TRBJ1-4; d_gene: NA; v_gene: TRBV6-6; abundance: many; CDR3aa: CASIQGATNEKLFF; CDR3nt: TGTGCCAGCATACAGGGCGCAACTAATGAAAAACTGTTTTTT
j_gene: TRBJ2-7; d_gene: NA; v_gene: TRBV28; abundance: many; CDR3aa: CASNRAYEQYF; CDR3nt: TGTGCTTCCAACAGGGCCTACGAGCAGTACTTC
j_gene: TRBJ1-4; d_gene: NA; v_gene: TRBV7-8; abundance: few; CDR3aa: CASSLNPGVREKLFF; CDR3nt: TGTGCCAGCAGCTTAAATCCAGGGGTCCGTGAAAAACTGTTTTTT
j_gene: TRBJ2-2; d_gene: NA; v_gene: TRBV5-6; abundance: few; CDR3aa: CASSLARSYTGELFF; CDR3nt: TGTGCCAGCAGCTTGGCCAGGTCGTACACCGGGGAGCTGTTTTTT
j_gene: TRBJ1-5; d_gene: NA; v_gene: TRBV20-1; abundance: NA; CDR3aa: CSARESQNNQPQHF; CDR3nt: TGCAGTGCTAGAGAATCACAGAATAATCAGCCCCAGCATTTT
j_gene: TRBJ1-2; d_gene: TRBD1; v_gene: TRBV10-3; abundance: NA; CDR3aa: CVIQLDREYGYTF; CDR3nt: TGTGTCATACAACTCGACAGGGAGTATGGCTATACCTTC
j_gene: TRBJ2-4; d_gene: NA; v_gene: TRBV6-5; abundance: many; CDR3aa: CASSGEKGSKNIQYF; CDR3nt: TGTGCCAGCAGTGGCGAGAAAGGGTCCAAAAACATTCAGTACTTC
j_gene: TRBJ2-2; d_gene: NA; v_gene: TRBV6-5; abundance: NA; CDR3aa: CASSRTASELFF; CDR3nt: TGTGCCAGCTCCCGGACAGCTTCGGAGCTGTTTTTT
j_gene: TRBJ1-1; d_gene: NA; v_gene: TRBV12-3/TRBV12-4; abundance: many; CDR3aa: CASSLGSWLRENTEAFF; CDR3nt: TGTGCCAGCAGTTTGGGGTCTTGGCTTCGGGAGAACACTGAAGCTTTCTTT
j_gene: TRBJ2-5; d_gene: TRBD2; v_gene: TRBV28; abundance: NA; CDR3aa: CASSFLAGSETQYF; CDR3nt: TGTGCCAGCAGTTTTCTAGCGGGAAGTGAGACCCAGTACTTC
j_gene: TRBJ2-2; d_gene: NA; v_gene: TRBV24-1; abundance: many; CDR3aa: CATSGPSVLNTGELFF; CDR3nt: TGTGCCACCAGTGGTCCCTCAGTGTTGAACACCGGGGAGCTGTTTTTT
j_gene: TRBJ2-1; d_gene: TRBD2; v_gene: TRBV28; abundance: many; CDR3aa: CAIGVRGDYNEQFF; CDR3nt: TGTGCCATTGGGGTGCGGGGGGACTACAATGAGCAGTTCTTC
j_gene: TRBJ2-4; d_gene: NA; v_gene: TRBV28; abundance: NA; CDR3aa: CASSLPTLRGNIQYF; CDR3nt: TGTGCCAGCAGTTTGCCTACTTTGCGAGGGAACATTCAGTACTTC